This TCR beta chain is drawn from a study of blood T cell repertoires in COVID-19. The CDR3 extends over 17 amino acids. CDR1 is SNHLY and CDR2 is FYNNEI in the germline V gene. With V trimmed by 5 bases and J by 4 bases, 11 bases remained unmatched. Original data processing: Reference gene primer amplification gave estimated nucleated cell counts. The repertoire was sequenced with immunoSEQ multiplex PCR; TCRdb's copy has only in-frame clones and lacks some. V and J calls and clone size are copied from that table; D and trimming were computed from the DNA. The repertoire holds 150,000 to 180,000 clones, with around 80% as singletons. Study members were between about 18 and 100 years old and lived in about two dozen US regions. Donors were grouped by their self-reported clinical history.

This chain links TRBV2 with TRBJ1-3; 10 bases map to TRBD1. This clonotype was sampled from a man in his fifties or sixties who had recovered from COVID-19. Sequencing input: PBMCs or T cells enriched from blood (not recorded which). CDR3 sequence (DNA): TGTGCCAGCAGTTACACTACCGGGACAGGGGCCGGAAACACCATATATTTT. Translation gives CASSYTTGTGAGNTIYF.